The T cell receptor (beta chain) under discussion was sequenced for a study of OX40 agonist ivuxolimab in advanced cancers. Study-wide context: Among those enrolled, mean age was about 58 years (range about 23 to 79) and 75% to 85% were male.

Repertoires were generated with immunoSEQ multiplex PCR, while TCRdb's copy carries only in-frame clones and drops some. The sample shows about 77,000 clones, more than 80% of them seen only once. Germline V gene data show CDR1 as MDHEN and CDR2 as SYDVKM. The CDR3 is made up of 16 amino acids. V was trimmed by 3 bases and J by 1 base, leaving 15 bases between them. The input for sequencing was CD4+ or CD8+ T cells sorted from blood, taken in a trial of the OX40 agonist ivuxolimab. The rearrangement joins TRBV28 to TRBJ1-1; possibly TRBD1 for D (5 bases). This receptor was taken from an adult with an advanced solid tumor such as melanoma, head and neck, liver or kidney cancer. The CDR3 DNA sequence: TGTGCCAGCAGTTTCAAGCACCAGGGACGGAACACTGAAGCTTTCTTT. It yields the protein CASSFKHQGRNTEAFF. The variable domain in full, with the rest retrieved from reference TRBV28 and TRBJ1-1, is DVKVTQSSRYLVKRTGEKVFLECVQDMDHENMFWYRQDPGLGLRLIYFSYDVKMKEKGDIPEGYSVSREKKERFSLILESASTNQTSMYLCASSFKHQGRNTEAFFGQGTRLTVV.